The clone carrying this T cell receptor (beta chain) was detected only a few times. CDR1 and CDR2 from the germline V gene are KGHSH and LQKENI. The CDR3 has 14 amino acids. Trimming pared 2 bases from V and 5 bases from J, leaving 13 bases between. This record comes from a study of blood T cells in healthy people across ages. A J-beta primer mix and a sample-barcoded 5' primer were used in a second PCR of roughly 7 to 12 cycles. Via MiXCR, TCRdb re-called the 5' RACE reads, giving one row per CDR3 protein. The table lists 1.5 million to 2 million distinct CDR3 sequences, around 42% of them singletons.

The TCR comes from a human donor in good health. Sample: blood. V gene TRBV18 combines with J gene TRBJ2-7; D gene unclear. For the CDR3, the DNA is TGTGCCAGCTCACCATTGGCCGGAGACGACGAGCAGTACTTC. This encodes CASSPLAGDDEQYF.